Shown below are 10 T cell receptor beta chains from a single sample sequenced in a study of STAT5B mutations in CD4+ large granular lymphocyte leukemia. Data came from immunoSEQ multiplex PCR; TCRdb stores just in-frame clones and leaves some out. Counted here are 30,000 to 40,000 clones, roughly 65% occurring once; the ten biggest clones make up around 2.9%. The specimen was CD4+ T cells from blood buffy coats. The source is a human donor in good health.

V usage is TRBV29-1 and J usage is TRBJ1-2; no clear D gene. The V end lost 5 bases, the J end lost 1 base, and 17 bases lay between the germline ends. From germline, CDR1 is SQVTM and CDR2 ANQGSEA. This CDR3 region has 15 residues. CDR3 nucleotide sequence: TGCAGCGTTAGCGGGAACTTAGGCGATAACTATGGCTACACCTTC. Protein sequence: CSVSGNLGDNYGYTF.

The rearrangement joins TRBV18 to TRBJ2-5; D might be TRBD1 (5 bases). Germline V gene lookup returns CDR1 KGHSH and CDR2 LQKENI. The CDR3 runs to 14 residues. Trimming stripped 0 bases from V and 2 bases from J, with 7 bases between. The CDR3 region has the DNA TGTGCCAGCTCACCACCGGGGCAGCAAGAGACCCAGTACTTC. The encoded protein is CASSPPGQQETQYF.

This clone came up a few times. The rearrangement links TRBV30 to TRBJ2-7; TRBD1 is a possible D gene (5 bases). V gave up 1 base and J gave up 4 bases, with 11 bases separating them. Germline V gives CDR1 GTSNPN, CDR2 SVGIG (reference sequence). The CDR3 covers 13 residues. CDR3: CAWSAGLGYEQYF. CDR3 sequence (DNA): TGTGCCTGGAGTGCAGGGCTTGGGTACGAGCAGTACTTC.

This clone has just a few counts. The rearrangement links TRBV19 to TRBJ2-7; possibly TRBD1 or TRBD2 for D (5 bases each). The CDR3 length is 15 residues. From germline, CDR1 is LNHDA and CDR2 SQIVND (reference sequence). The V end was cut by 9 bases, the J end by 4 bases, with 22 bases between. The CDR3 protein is CASSSGTSVRYEQYF. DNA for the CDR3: TGTGCCAGCTCGTCCGGGACCTCCGTGAGGTACGAGCAGTACTTC. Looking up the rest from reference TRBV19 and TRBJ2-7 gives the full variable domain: DGGITQSPKYLFRKEGQNVTLSCEQNLNHDAMYWYRQDPGQGLRLIYYSQIVNDFQKGDIAEGYSVSREKKESFPLTVTSAQKNPTAFYLCASSSGTSVRYEQYFGPGTRLTVT.

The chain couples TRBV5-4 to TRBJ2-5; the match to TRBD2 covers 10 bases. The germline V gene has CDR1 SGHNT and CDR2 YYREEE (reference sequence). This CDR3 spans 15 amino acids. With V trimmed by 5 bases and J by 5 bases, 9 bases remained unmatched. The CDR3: CASSEAKRGGETQYF. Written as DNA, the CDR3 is TGTGCCAGCAGTGAGGCCAAGCGGGGGGGGGAGACCCAGTACTTC. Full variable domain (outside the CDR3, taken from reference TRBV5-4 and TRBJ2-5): ETGVTQSPTHLIKTRGQQVTLRCSSQSGHNTVSWYQQALGQGPQFIFQYYREEENGRGNFPPRFSGLQFPNYSSELNVNALELDDSALYLCASSEAKRGGETQYFGPGTRLLVL.

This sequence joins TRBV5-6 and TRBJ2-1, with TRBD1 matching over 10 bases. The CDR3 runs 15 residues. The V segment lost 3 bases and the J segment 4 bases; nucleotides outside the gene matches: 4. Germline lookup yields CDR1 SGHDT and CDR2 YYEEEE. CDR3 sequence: CASSWGTGDYNEQFF. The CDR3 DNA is TGTGCCAGCAGCTGGGGGACAGGGGATTACAATGAGCAGTTCTTC.

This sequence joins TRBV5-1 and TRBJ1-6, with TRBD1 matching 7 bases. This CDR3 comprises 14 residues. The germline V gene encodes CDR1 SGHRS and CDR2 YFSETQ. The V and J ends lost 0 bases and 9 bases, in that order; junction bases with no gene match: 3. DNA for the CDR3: TGCGCCAGCAGCTTGGGACAGGGCATTTCACCCCTCCACTTT. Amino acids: CASSLGQGISPLHF.

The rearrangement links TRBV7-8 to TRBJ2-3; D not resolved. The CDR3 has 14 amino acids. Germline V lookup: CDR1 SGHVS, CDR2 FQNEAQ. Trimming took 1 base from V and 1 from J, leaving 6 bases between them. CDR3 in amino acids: CASSLGTGTDTQYF. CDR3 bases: TGTGCCAGCAGCTTAGGAACCGGCACAGATACGCAGTATTTT. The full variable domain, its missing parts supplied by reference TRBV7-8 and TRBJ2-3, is GAGVSQSPRYKVAKRGQDVALRCDPISGHVSLFWYQQALGQGPEFLTYFQNEAQLDKSGLPSDRFFAERPEGSVSTLKIQRTQQEDSAVYLCASSLGTGTDTQYFGPGTRLTVL.

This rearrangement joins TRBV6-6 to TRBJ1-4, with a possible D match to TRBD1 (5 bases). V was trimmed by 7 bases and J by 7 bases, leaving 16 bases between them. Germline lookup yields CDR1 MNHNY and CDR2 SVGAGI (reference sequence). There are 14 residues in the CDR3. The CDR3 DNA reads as TGTGCCAGCACCCCCGCAGGGCACAGTGAAAAACTGTTTTTT. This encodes CASTPAGHSEKLFF.

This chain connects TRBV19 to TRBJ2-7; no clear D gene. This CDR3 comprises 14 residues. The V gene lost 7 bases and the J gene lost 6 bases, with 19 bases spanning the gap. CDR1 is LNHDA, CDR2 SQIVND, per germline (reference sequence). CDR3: CASTPDPLTTEQYF. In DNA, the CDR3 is TGTGCCAGTACCCCAGATCCTTTAACAACCGAGCAGTACTTC.